The 3 T cell receptor beta chains in this list originate from one sample, sequenced in a study of blood T cells in healthy people across ages. Together with a sample-barcoded 5' primer, a J-beta primer mix was included in a second PCR lasting about 7 to 11 cycles. TCRdb called the 5' RACE reads again in MiXCR, with one record for every CDR3 protein. This sample has 600,000 or so distinct CDR3 sequences, with about 30% found just once. Sample: blood. The receptors derive from a woman of 80 years or more in good health.

This clonotype was counted between two and nine times. The J gene is TRBJ2-5, the V gene TRBV20-1, with 9 positions matching TRBD2. The CDR3 is 16 amino acids. V shed 2 bases, J shed 2 bases, and the junction held 9 bases outside the gene matches. Germline loops: CDR1 DFQATT, CDR2 SNEGSKA (reference sequence). CDR3: CSARSGLAGAQETQYF. CDR3 sequence (DNA): TGCAGTGCTAGATCAGGGTTAGCGGGGGCACAAGAGACCCAGTACTTC.

This clonotype was picked up many times. The V and J genes are TRBV10-3 and TRBJ1-1; D not resolved. V dropped 5 bases and J dropped 1 base, with 8 bases sitting between them. In germline, CDR1 is ENHRY, CDR2 SYGVKD. This CDR3 spans 13 amino acids. CDR3 amino acids: CAISQTGNTEAFF. As DNA, the CDR3 is TGTGCCATCAGTCAAACCGGGAACACTGAAGCTTTCTTT.

This clonotype was seen many times. The chain combines TRBV27 with TRBJ1-2, with 11 bases matching TRBD1. This CDR3 has 17 residues. Per the germline V gene, CDR1 is MNHEY and CDR2 is SMNVEV (reference sequence). V was pared by 5 bases and J by 2 bases, with 10 bases of the junction left unmatched. CDR3 coding DNA: TGTGCCAGCAGTGCCTGGACAGGGGGCTTGGGGAACTATGGCTACACCTTC. Translating gives CASSAWTGGLGNYGYTF.